One sample yielded the 24 T cell receptor beta chains listed below, sequenced in a study of blood T cells in healthy people across ages. Primers used in a second PCR of roughly 6 to 11 cycles were a sample-barcoded 5' primer and a J-beta primer mix. Via MiXCR, TCRdb re-called the 5' RACE reads, giving one row per CDR3 protein. The repertoire holds 650,000 to 800,000 distinct CDR3 sequences, around 42% seen once, with under 20% in the top ten. Source material: blood. These receptors were taken from a man aged 60-69 years in good health.

Worth noting for this clonotype: The junction and the germline gene differ at one end; a read error may be behind it. This sequence joins TRBV7-9 and TRBJ2-4; TRBD1 matches 8 bases. This CDR3 is built from 17 residues. Germline CDR1 reads SEHNR; CDR2 reads FQNEAQ (reference sequence). The CDR3, as DNA: TGTGCCGGCAGCTTAGTAGCTGGAGGACAGGGCACTACGAAGCAGTACTTC. It specifies CAGSLVAGGQGTTKQYF.

The chain combines TRBV11-2 with TRBJ2-3; D remains unclear. The germline V gene has CDR1 SGHAT and CDR2 FQNNGV. V was clipped by 1 base and J by 10 bases, with 12 bases between them. The length of the CDR3 is 13 residues. CDR3 loop: CASSLGVGWAQYF. CDR3 bases: TGTGCCAGCAGCTTAGGGGTGGGGTGGGCGCAGTATTTT.

The genes are TRBV28 and TRBJ2-4; tentatively, D is TRBD2 (7 bases). The J call may be mistaken, given a closer DNA end match to TRBJ2-7. Germline V gives CDR1 MDHEN, CDR2 SYDVKM. CDR3 size: 16 residues. The CDR3 region is CASSLSSAGAGDEQYF. DNA of the CDR3: TGTGCCAGCAGTTTAAGCTCCGCGGGGGCAGGGGACGAGCAGTACTTC.

The chain recombines TRBV18 with TRBJ1-1; D possibly corresponds to TRBD1 (5 bases). Trimming cost V 2 bases and J 4 bases, with 11 bases left between them. The V gene's germline CDR1 is KGHSH and CDR2 LQKENI. The CDR3 consists of 14 residues. The CDR3 is CASSPSGGGTEAFF. The CDR3 coding sequence is TGTGCCAGCTCACCATCCGGGGGGGGCACTGAAGCTTTCTTT.

V gene TRBV12-3 or TRBV12-4 combines with J gene TRBJ2-2, with D uncertain. The V end was cut by 5 bases, the J end by 3 bases, with 10 bases between. The CDR3 extends over 14 amino acids. CDR3 residues: CASSISPDTGELFF. The DNA for the CDR3 is TGTGCCAGCAGTATTAGTCCCGACACCGGGGAGCTGTTTTTT.

This clonotype has more than one count but fewer than ten. This rearrangement joins TRBV7-2 to TRBJ2-5; weak D call: TRBD2 (5 bases). The J call may be faulty, since TRBJ2-7 better matches the DNA end. This CDR3 spans 15 amino acids. Germline V gene lookup returns CDR1 SGHTA and CDR2 FQGNSA. The chain's CDR3 is CASSLGRERLYEQYF. CDR3 DNA sequence: TGTGCCAGCAGCTTAGGCCGGGAAAGACTATACGAGCAGTACTTC.

This clonotype was counted a single time. J is TRBJ2-2 and V is TRBV6-4; 12 positions match TRBD2. V was pared by 6 bases and J by 3 bases, with 5 bases of the junction left unmatched. Looked up from germline, CDR1 is MRHNA and CDR2 is SNTAGT. CDR3 length: 16 residues. The CDR3 sequence is CASSPLAGGDTGELFF. The CDR3 DNA follows: TGTGCCAGCAGCCCCCTAGCGGGAGGGGACACCGGGGAGCTGTTTTTT.

The CDR3 DNA follows: TGTGCCAGCATTACACCCGGGACAGGAGCCAACAATGAGCAGTTCTTC. Protein sequence: CASITPGTGANNEQFF. The gene calls are TRBV2 and TRBJ2-1, with 8 nucleotides matching TRBD1. This CDR3 has 16 amino acids. Germline V gives CDR1 SNHLY, CDR2 FYNNEI. The V segment lost 7 bases and the J segment 5 bases; nucleotides outside the gene matches: 13.

This chain joins TRBV7-2 and TRBJ2-3, with 8 bases identical to TRBD2. The CDR3 runs 17 residues. With V trimmed by 5 bases and J by 3 bases, 13 bases remained unmatched. CDR1 is SGHTA, CDR2 FQGNSA, per germline. The CDR3: CASSPGGSGGHTDTQYF. As DNA, the CDR3 is TGTGCCAGCAGCCCCGGGGGGAGCGGGGGTCATACAGATACGCAGTATTTT.

This sequence joins TRBV6-5 and TRBJ2-7; D possibly corresponds to TRBD1 (6 bases). Germline V gene data show CDR1 as MNHEY and CDR2 as SVGAGI. V was clipped by 6 bases and J by 10 bases, with 19 bases between them. This CDR3 contains 13 residues. The CDR3 reads CASRGATDSSQYF. The CDR3 nucleotides are TGTGCCAGCAGGGGGGCCACGGATTCGTCCCAGTACTTC.

The chain carries TRBV5-4 and TRBJ2-4; no definite D call. TRBJ2-7 matches the DNA end more closely, so the J call is doubtful. Germline CDR1 SGHNT, CDR2 YYREEE (reference sequence). The length of the CDR3 is 15 residues. CDR3 in amino acids: CASSLGTNMRYEQYF. As DNA, the CDR3 is TGTGCCAGCAGCTTGGGGACCAACATGAGGTACGAGCAGTACTTC.

The chain couples TRBV30 to TRBJ2-3, with D hard to call. The length of the CDR3 is 13 residues. The V gene lost 0 bases and the J gene lost 5 bases, with 9 bases spanning the gap. Germline V CDR1 and CDR2: GTSNPN, SVGIG (reference sequence). The CDR3 coding sequence is TGTGCCTGGAGTGTTTGGGTTAGAGATACGCAGTATTTT. It yields the protein CAWSVWVRDTQYF.

The CDR3 DNA sequence: TGTGCCAGCAGTTTAAAGGGACAGCCCTCCTACGAGCAGTACTTC. Translating gives CASSLKGQPSYEQYF. The rearrangement links TRBV28 to TRBJ2-7; TRBD1 matches 7 bases. V dropped 2 bases and J dropped 0; count of bases not matched to a gene: 4. Germline lookup yields CDR1 MDHEN and CDR2 SYDVKM. There are 15 residues in the CDR3.

The chain has TRBV2 and TRBJ2-5, with 11 positions matching TRBD1. The CDR3 loop spans 14 amino acids. Germline CDR1 is SNHLY and CDR2 is FYNNEI. V shed 7 bases and J 7 bases; nucleotides not matched to a gene: 8. CDR3 bases: TGTGCCAGCAATGGACAGGGGGCTTTCGGGACCCAGTACTTC. Translating it yields CASNGQGAFGTQYF.

This rearrangement joins TRBV20-1 to TRBJ1-4; D is possibly TRBD1 (5 bases). Trimming pared 2 bases from V and 4 bases from J, leaving 8 bases between. Germline lookup yields CDR1 DFQATT and CDR2 SNEGSKA (reference sequence). The CDR3 length is 13 residues. This chain's CDR3 is CSARRQSNEKLFF. The CDR3 DNA reads as TGCAGTGCTAGAAGACAGAGTAATGAAAAACTGTTTTTT.

This clonotype was detected a few times. The chain couples TRBV2 to TRBJ2-3, with a tentative D call TRBD2 (6 bases). This CDR3 contains 16 residues. V was pared by 3 bases and J by 2 bases, with 15 bases between. Germline V CDR1 and CDR2: SNHLY, FYNNEI. CDR3 coding DNA: TGTGCCAGCAGTGATGTGGGCAGGGAGGACACAGATACGCAGTATTTT. As protein: CASSDVGREDTDTQYF. Using reference TRBV2 and TRBJ2-3 for the parts outside the CDR3, the full variable domain is EPEVTQTPSHQVTQMGQEVILRCVPISNHLYFYWYRQILGQKVEFLVSFYNNEISEKSEIFDDQFSVERPDGSNFTLKIRSTKLEDSAMYFCASSDVGREDTDTQYFGPGTRLTVL.

This rearrangement joins TRBV7-2 to TRBJ2-3; 11 bases map to TRBD1. Unmatched junction bases numbered 3, after V lost 0 bases and J lost 1 base. Per the germline V gene, CDR1 is SGHTA and CDR2 is FQGNSA. The CDR3 runs 17 residues. The CDR3 protein is CASSLAPGQGGTDTQYF. For the CDR3, the DNA is TGTGCCAGCAGCTTAGCCCCGGGACAGGGGGGCACAGATACGCAGTATTTT.

This clonotype was seen a handful of times. The chain carries TRBV21-1 and TRBJ2-5; TRBD1, the D gene given by the table, was not confirmed from the DNA. TRBV21-1 is a recognized pseudogene. There are 15 residues in the CDR3. CDR3 residues: CAKNGGGLRYNEQYF. In nucleotides, the CDR3 is TGTGCCAAGAATGGGGGGGGGCTGAGGTACAATGAGCAGTACTTC.

CDR3 in DNA: TGTGCCAGCACCTGGGGCGGGAGAGGGTACGAGCAGTACTTC. Translating gives CASTWGGRGYEQYF. The chain recombines TRBV6-5 with TRBJ2-7, with 7 bases that match TRBD2. There are 14 residues in the CDR3. The J segment lost 4 bases and the V segment lost 7 bases, leaving 10 bases of the junction unmatched. Germline CDR1 is MNHEY and CDR2 is SVGAGI.

The chain is built from TRBV4-3 and TRBJ2-1; TRBD2 matches at 8 bases. This CDR3 is 16 amino acids long. Trimming at V came to 4 bases and at J to 6 bases, leaving 11 bases not matched to a gene. The germline CDR1 and CDR2 sequences are LGHNA and YSLEER. The CDR3 protein is CASSPAGRSGGNEQFF. The CDR3 DNA follows: TGCGCCAGCAGCCCGGCCGGGAGAAGCGGGGGCAATGAGCAGTTCTTC.

This clonotype was detected only a few times. V usage is TRBV7-3 and J usage is TRBJ2-7; perhaps TRBD2 as D (5 bases). The CDR3 spans 17 residues. Trimming shortened V by 6 bases and J by 0 bases, and 21 bases separated the two germline ends. Germline V lookup: CDR1 SGHTA, CDR2 FQGTGA. The CDR3 region is CASRDPACGSSSYEQYF. The DNA for the CDR3 is TGTGCCAGCAGAGATCCGGCTTGCGGGTCGAGCTCCTACGAGCAGTACTTC.

The CDR3 region has the DNA TGCAGTGCTGGACTAGCGGGGGGCCTGGAGCAGTACTTC. Translation: CSAGLAGGLEQYF. The gene calls are TRBV20-1 and TRBJ2-7; TRBD2 matches 14 bases. The CDR3 is made up of 13 amino acids. V lost 5 bases, J lost 7 bases, and 4 bases stayed unmatched. The germline V gene has CDR1 DFQATT and CDR2 SNEGSKA (reference sequence).

This clonotype was detected only a few times. This sequence joins TRBV2 and TRBJ2-7; no firm D call. Germline V gene data show CDR1 as SNHLY and CDR2 as FYNNEI. Trimming pared 3 bases from V and 2 bases from J, leaving 8 bases between. The CDR3 extends over 13 amino acids. The CDR3 sequence: CASSEYRTYEQYF. CDR3 in DNA: TGTGCCAGCAGTGAGTACCGGACCTACGAGCAGTACTTC.

V and J are TRBV6-5 and TRBJ1-2; TRBD1 matches 7 bases. Germline V gene lookup returns CDR1 MNHEY and CDR2 SVGAGI. With V trimmed by 6 bases and J by 2 bases, 9 bases remained unmatched. CDR3 length equals 15 residues. Written as DNA, the CDR3 is TGTGCCAGCAGCCCCGGGACAGTGGGAAACTATGGCTACACCTTC. The encoded protein is CASSPGTVGNYGYTF.